These T cell receptor beta chains were read from a single sample in a study of cytomegalovirus exposure and HLA in healthy donors. Profiled with immunoSEQ multiplex PCR; TCRdb holds only in-frame clones, not every one. The sample lists about 150,000 clones, about 80% seen once, with about 4% in the top ten. Sequencing used PBMCs. These receptor sequences come from a woman in her forties in good health and CMV-seronegative. Both conserved end residues are trimmed from each CDR3.

TRBJ2-1 TRBV6-6 ASRGLAGYLEQF
TRBJ1-1 TRBV6-4 ASSVGTGGTYTEAF
TRBJ2-7 TRBV27 ASSITGGPLYEQY
TRBJ2-7 TRBV29-1 SVAGPEVY
TRBJ1-1 TRBV7-9 ASSPMGGSTEAF
TRBJ2-5 TRBV7-9 ASSSLEGLAGSETQY
TRBJ2-2 TRBV7-8 ASSFALNTGELF
TRBJ1-5 TRBV7-8 ASSRDSYSNQPQH
TRBJ1-5 TRBV5-1 ASSLGGTNQPQH
TRBJ2-3 TRBV10-3 AISEPRTSETQY
TRBJ2-5 TRBV27 ASSLSTGLQETQY
TRBJ1-1 TRBV20-1 SAIGTEAF
TRBJ2-1 TRBV7-9 ASSLSELAGPSSYNEQF
TRBJ2-2 TRBV5-6 ASSTGTGGMAGELF
TRBJ2-7 TRBV11-3 ASSLEAGLVYEQY
TRBJ1-6 TRBV6-6 ASSSNTGANSPLH
TRBJ2-7 TRBV11-2 ASSSSGTGQY
TRBJ2-7 TRBV5-1 ASSLAPSGDLRYEQY
TRBJ1-5 TRBV6-1 ATWTVNQPQH
TRBJ1-2 TRBV29-1 SVDRGRTDGYT
TRBJ2-3 TRBV4-1 ASSQDREDTQY
TRBJ2-7 TRBV10-2 ASSDLLAGLFHEQY
TRBJ1-2 TRBV6-4 ASSAGEEGYGYT
TRBJ2-1 TRBV14 ASSQEGTPEQF
TRBJ1-1 TRBV6-1 ASSELGGVAPEAF
TRBJ2-5 TRBV4-2 ASSQNLAGLQETQY
TRBJ1-6 TRBV27 ASSLRRESSPLH
TRBJ1-2 TRBV5-6 ASSLSPTGTGDDGYT
TRBJ1-5 TRBV5-1 ASSQGQLAGQPQH
TRBJ2-7 TRBV6-5 ASSSPGDYEQY
TRBJ1-2 TRBV28 ASSVRNYGYT
TRBJ1-2 TRBV10-3 AITRDRVEGYT
TRBJ1-1 TRBV19 ASSITGVNTEAF
TRBJ2-7 TRBV28 ATGLGQGDEQY
TRBJ2-4 TRBV28 ASSRWVAGNIQY
TRBJ1-5 TRBV6-1 ASRRRGGVQPQH
TRBJ2-5 TRBV28 ASGIVSDMSETQY
TRBJ1-1 TRBV19 ASSADQGTEAF
TRBJ1-2 TRBV29-1 GANGVNYGYT
TRBJ2-7 TRBV21-1 ASSKVGEWDRRSYEQY
TRBJ1-5 TRBV30 AWSSGSRVSNQPQH
TRBJ2-3 TRBV29-1 SVEGPGGGIADTQY
TRBJ2-1 TRBV19 ASSIRTSGSNNEQF
TRBJ2-7 TRBV30 AWSYDRGMYEQY
TRBJ2-7 TRBV5-6 ASSFPAPRSEQY
TRBJ2-7 TRBV4-1 ASSQALENYEQY
TRBJ1-1 TRBV5-1 ASSFATQGVTEAF
TRBJ2-5 TRBV10-3 ATRDRVETQY
TRBJ2-3 TRBV5-1 ASSLTASTDTQY
TRBJ2-7 TRBV10-3 AISLQGANEQY
TRBJ2-3 TRBV27 ASSLLAGVMGTDTQY
TRBJ2-5 TRBV29-1 SVAGPGETQY
TRBJ1-1 TRBV7-9 ASSLMQGSNTEAF
TRBJ2-7 TRBV6-1 ASSTIPGGLEQY